The rows below give T cell receptor beta chains drawn from one sample of a study of shared clonotypes between healthy human individuals. Data came from immunoSEQ multiplex PCR; TCRdb stores just in-frame clones and leaves some out. The sample yields about 230,000 clones, 65% to 70% seen once. Sequenced input: memory CD4+ T cells sorted from blood. The receptor set was obtained from a man younger than 45 in good health. CDR3s include the opening cysteine and the closing phenylalanine or tryptophan. Rows may omit the clone size; those that give it use once, few, many or a size class.

clone_size | j_call | v_call | cdr3_aa
few | TRBJ2-1 | TRBV4-1 | CASSQDLWGNEQFF
NA | TRBJ2-1 | TRBV6-5 | CASSEGGSYNEQFF
many | TRBJ2-1 | TRBV10-3 | CAISGGLVSYNEQFF
NA | TRBJ2-7 | TRBV6-5 | CASSSAYEQYF
NA | TRBJ1-5 | TRBV19 | CASSISGGDQPQHF
NA | TRBJ2-5 | TRBV5-1 | CASSLDGTDLQETQYF
NA | TRBJ2-6 | TRBV7-9 | CASSLAADSGANVLTF
few | TRBJ1-2 | TRBV2 | CASTGDHYGYTF
few | TRBJ2-7 | TRBV5-1 | CASSRSGGSYEQYF
NA | TRBJ2-5 | TRBV7-6 | CASSPDIPLGDGTQYF
few | TRBJ2-5 | TRBV9 | CASSVGGSGETQYF
many | TRBJ2-1 | TRBV18 | CASSPLAGEQFF
NA | TRBJ2-4 | TRBV4-1 | CASSQEASGSPLAKNIQYF
NA | TRBJ1-4 | TRBV28 | CASYDRGAEKLFF
NA | TRBJ2-1 | TRBV6-6 | CASMGSYNEQFF
NA | TRBJ2-2 | TRBV11-3 | CASSLDFKSFANTGELFF
NA | TRBJ2-3 | TRBV5-5 | CASSLYESSTDTQYF